Below, 21 T cell receptor beta chains from the same sample are listed, as sequenced in a study of early T cells in non-severe SARS-CoV-2 infection. TCRdb re-called the 5' RACE reads with MiXCR, one entry per CDR3 protein. The sample yields about 97,000 distinct CDR3 sequences, about an eighth seen once. The sample taken for sequencing was whole blood. The source is an adult who was a healthcare worker with PCR-confirmed SARS-CoV-2 infection or an uninfected control (not recorded which).

This clonotype has just a few counts. The rearrangement uses TRBV27 and TRBJ2-5; the D gene is possibly TRBD2 (5 bases). Trimming cost V 7 bases and J 3 bases, with 12 bases left between them. Germline V gene data show CDR1 as MNHEY and CDR2 as SMNVEV (reference sequence). The CDR3 consists of 13 residues. This CDR3 reads CASNRLGEETQYF. The CDR3, as DNA: TGTGCCAGCAATCGACTGGGAGAAGAGACCCAGTACTTC.

The rearrangement joins TRBV19 to TRBJ2-3; D is perhaps TRBD2 (5 bases). Looked up from germline, CDR1 is LNHDA and CDR2 is SQIVND (reference sequence). V was cut by 4 bases and J by 4 bases, with 15 bases left in between. The CDR3 runs to 15 residues. The CDR3 loop reads CASSRVRVTADTQYF. As DNA, the CDR3 is TGTGCCAGTAGTAGGGTGAGGGTTACGGCAGATACGCAGTATTTT.

This clonotype was detected a few times. V is TRBV5-8 and J is TRBJ2-6; D gene ambiguous. V lost 0 bases and J 2 bases, leaving 9 bases between the germline ends. Per the germline V gene, CDR1 is SGHTS and CDR2 is YDEGEE. The CDR3 length is 16 residues. CDR3 DNA sequence: TGTGCCAGCAGCTTGGTACGGTTGGCTGGGGCCAACGTCCTGACTTTC. Translated, it gives CASSLVRLAGANVLTF. The whole variable domain, remainder taken from reference TRBV5-8 and TRBJ2-6, is EAGVTQSPTHLIKTRGQQATLRCSPISGHTSVYWYQQALGLGLQFLLWYDEGEERNRGNFPPRFSGRQFPNYSSELNVNALELEDSALYLCASSLVRLAGANVLTFGAGSRLTVL.

The rearrangement joins TRBV20-1 to TRBJ1-1, with D uncertain. The V end was cut by 5 bases, the J end by 6 bases, with 16 bases between. In germline, CDR1 is DFQATT, CDR2 SNEGSKA (reference sequence). The CDR3 is 13 residues long. CDR3 nucleotide sequence: TGCAGTGCTCGACAAACCTTACGAGCTGAAGCTTTCTTT. It yields the protein CSARQTLRAEAFF.

This clonotype was observed a handful of times. The V call is TRBV28, the J call TRBJ2-1; a weak D match, TRBD1 (7 bases). Trimming shortened V by 6 bases and J by 1 base, and 13 bases separated the two germline ends. The CDR3 is 15 amino acids. Germline loops: CDR1 MDHEN, CDR2 SYDVKM. CDR3 nucleotides: TGTGCCAGCAGGGAGGGGGCCAAGTCCTACAATGAGCAGTTCTTC. It specifies CASREGAKSYNEQFF.

This clonotype turned up a few times. The chain joins TRBV20-1 to TRBJ2-1; D is ambiguous. V was clipped by 0 bases and J by 0 bases, with 9 bases between them. Germline CDR1 is DFQATT and CDR2 is SNEGSKA (reference sequence). CDR3 length: 15 residues. CDR3 sequence reads: CSARDLPSSYNEQFF. The CDR3 DNA reads TGCAGTGCTAGAGATTTGCCCAGCTCCTACAATGAGCAGTTCTTC.

The table lists this clonotype with a few counts. V gene TRBV11-2 combines with J gene TRBJ2-3; D ambiguous. Trimming took 2 bases from V and 2 from J, leaving 5 bases between them. Germline V CDR1 and CDR2: SGHAT, FQNNGV. The CDR3 is made up of 13 amino acids. The CDR3, as DNA: TGTGCCAGCAGCTTAATCTACACAGATACGCAGTATTTT. It yields the protein CASSLIYTDTQYF.

The chain has TRBV13 and TRBJ1-2; 7 nucleotides agree with TRBD1. V gave up 4 bases and J gave up 6 bases; unmatched junction bases: 5. The length of the CDR3 is 13 residues. Germline CDR1 and CDR2: PRHDT and FYEKMQ (reference sequence). CDR3 coding DNA: TGTGCCAGCAGCTACCCGGACAGGAATGGCTACACCTTC. It translates to CASSYPDRNGYTF.

The table lists this clonotype with many counts. The chain couples TRBV28 to TRBJ2-7, with a possible D match to TRBD1 (5 bases). V lost 8 bases, J lost 2 bases, and 16 bases lay in between. Germline CDR1 is MDHEN and CDR2 is SYDVKM. The CDR3 is 14 residues long. CDR3 in amino acids: CASVRESPPYEQYF. As DNA, the CDR3 is TGTGCCAGCGTCAGGGAATCACCTCCCTACGAGCAGTACTTC. Drawing the rest from reference TRBV28 and TRBJ2-7, the complete variable domain is DVKVTQSSRYLVKRTGEKVFLECVQDMDHENMFWYRQDPGLGLRLIYFSYDVKMKEKGDIPEGYSVSREKKERFSLILESASTNQTSMYLCASVRESPPYEQYFGPGTRLTVT.

This clonotype was counted a few times. CDR3 sequence reads: CASSPPSGRAYEQYF. The CDR3 DNA reads TGTGCCAGCTCACCACCCAGCGGGAGGGCCTACGAGCAGTACTTC. The chain links TRBV18 to TRBJ2-7; 10 positions match TRBD2. V dropped 0 bases and J dropped 2; count of bases not matched to a gene: 1. The CDR3 length is 15 residues. CDR1 KGHSH and CDR2 LQKENI come from the germline V gene.

Of note for this clonotype: The junction does not match germline at one end; this may be a read error. The chain joins TRBV6-6 to TRBJ1-1; TRBD1 might be the D (5 bases). The germline CDR1 and CDR2 sequences are MNHNY and SVGAGI (reference sequence). CDR3 length: 13 residues. The chain's CDR3 is CASSTGAGWAGVF. The CDR3 DNA is TGTGCCAGCAGTACCGGGGCAGGCTGGGCCGGGGTTTTT.

Ten or more counts support this clonotype. The genes are TRBV10-1 and TRBJ2-4; TRBD2 might be the D (5 bases). V gave up 4 bases and J gave up 8 bases, with 18 bases separating them. The germline V gene has CDR1 WNHNN and CDR2 SYGVQD (reference sequence). The CDR3 has 15 amino acids. The CDR3 sequence: CASSGVREVMDIQYF. In nucleotides, the CDR3 is TGCGCCAGCAGTGGCGTTCGGGAAGTGATGGACATTCAGTACTTC.

Many counts were recorded for this clonotype. The chain carries TRBV29-1 and TRBJ2-3; 10 nucleotides agree with TRBD2. The trim removed 7 bases at V and 2 bases at J, leaving 6 bases unmatched. CDR3 size: 14 residues. From germline, CDR1 is SQVTM and CDR2 ANQGSEA. The CDR3, as DNA: TGCAGCGCTTTACTAGCGGGGATCACAGATACGCAGTATTTT. Translation gives CSALLAGITDTQYF.

This clonotype was found a few times. The rearrangement uses TRBV28 and TRBJ2-1; 9 nucleotides line up with TRBD1. In germline, CDR1 is MDHEN, CDR2 SYDVKM. The CDR3 totals 18 residues. Trimming cost V 6 bases and J 1 base; bases outside gene matches: 13. CDR3 protein: CASRFTGTGLSSYNEQFF. CDR3 DNA: TGTGCCAGCAGATTCACCGGGACAGGGTTAAGTTCCTACAATGAGCAGTTCTTC.

This clonotype was found a few times. This chain connects TRBV20-1 to TRBJ1-6; the match to TRBD1 covers 7 bases. CDR1 and CDR2 from the germline V gene are DFQATT and SNEGSKA (reference sequence). The CDR3 totals 13 residues. V shed 2 bases and J 6 bases; nucleotides not matched to a gene: 1. The CDR3 DNA follows: TGCAGTGCTAGACGGGACAGTAATTCACCCCTCCACTTT. Its translation is CSARRDSNSPLHF.

This clonotype was recorded many times. The rearrangement uses TRBV5-4 and TRBJ2-3; the D is unclear. In germline, CDR1 is SGHNT, CDR2 YYREEE (reference sequence). The CDR3 extends over 15 amino acids. Trimming cost V 0 bases and J 2 bases, with 10 bases left between them. CDR3 in amino acids: CASSLAYRNTDTQYF. Written as DNA, the CDR3 is TGTGCCAGCAGCTTGGCCTACAGAAACACAGATACGCAGTATTTT.

Ten or more counts support this clonotype. CDR3 sequence reads: CSVEQGRGEKLFF. CDR3 nucleotides: TGCAGCGTTGAACAGGGTCGAGGAGAAAAACTGTTTTTT. The rearrangement links TRBV29-1 to TRBJ1-4, with a tentative D call TRBD1 (5 bases). V lost 2 bases and J lost 8, with 12 bases in between. Germline assignment: CDR1 SQVTM and CDR2 ANQGSEA. The CDR3 loop spans 13 amino acids.

This clonotype came up a few times. This rearrangement joins TRBV20-1 to TRBJ2-3, with no clear D. The CDR3 extends over 13 amino acids. The germline V gene has CDR1 DFQATT and CDR2 SNEGSKA (reference sequence). Trimming took off 1 base at V and 2 bases at J, with 7 bases between the two ends. The CDR3 region is CSARGADTDTQYF. CDR3 DNA: TGCAGTGCTAGAGGGGCGGACACAGATACGCAGTATTTT.

This clonotype was seen repeatedly, ten times or more. V gene TRBV4-1 combines with J gene TRBJ2-7, with D possibly matching TRBD2 (6 bases). Germline V CDR1 and CDR2: MGHRA, YSYEKL. Trimming stripped 0 bases from V and 7 bases from J, with 16 bases between. The CDR3 runs to 15 residues. CDR3 residues: CASSQERRESGEQYF. CDR3 in DNA: TGCGCCAGCAGCCAAGAACGTCGGGAGTCGGGGGAGCAGTACTTC.

The chain carries TRBV28 and TRBJ1-2; TRBD1 matches at 10 bases. Trimming at V came to 5 bases and at J to 2 bases, leaving 8 bases not matched to a gene. The CDR3 runs to 16 residues. Per germline, CDR1 MDHEN and CDR2 SYDVKM. The CDR3 protein is CASSPPGTGVNYGYTF. The CDR3 DNA sequence: TGTGCCAGCAGTCCGCCTGGGACAGGGGTCAACTATGGCTACACCTTC.

This clonotype was seen repeatedly, ten times or more. In DNA, the CDR3 is TGTGCCAGCAGCGCCCTATCCGCGGGCAAAAACATTCAGTACTTC. Its protein is CASSALSAGKNIQYF. V is TRBV5-6 and J is TRBJ2-4; D is perhaps TRBD2 (5 bases). In germline, CDR1 is SGHDT, CDR2 YYEEEE. This CDR3 comprises 15 residues. V shed 4 bases and J shed 3 bases, with 14 bases lying between them.